This TCR beta chain was sequenced in a study of blood T cell repertoires in COVID-19. Measured with immunoSEQ multiplex PCR; TCRdb has only the in-frame clones, and not every one. Of around 300,000 clones in the sample, more than 75% were seen once. This clone came up a few times. V shed 4 bases, J shed 8 bases, and the junction held 14 bases outside the gene matches. This CDR3 is built from 17 residues. CDR1 is GTSNPN and CDR2 is SVGIG in the germline V gene (reference sequence). This TCR derives from a woman aged 18 to 35 who had recovered from COVID-19. The chain combines TRBV30 with TRBJ1-6; 10 nucleotides align to TRBD1. The sample comprised PBMCs or T cells enriched from blood (not recorded which). The CDR3 region is CAWTPLKGQGIDSPLHF. CDR3 nucleotides: TGTGCCTGGACTCCTCTCAAGGGACAGGGGATTGATTCACCCCTCCACTTT.